The 3 T cell receptor beta chains below were found in one sample sequenced in a study of radiation and T cells in renal cell carcinoma. Sequencing used immunoSEQ multiplex PCR; TCRdb keeps in-frame clones, though not all of them. The table includes 150,000 to 200,000 clones, approximately 90% detected once. Stated time point: blood 4 weeks post-SBRT, at nephrectomy. This sample's treatment: 15 Gy SBRT to primary tumor, nephrectomy 4 weeks later. This sample comprised blood, obtained from a patient whose treatment included radiotherapy and nephrectomy. The receptors stem from a woman aged 45-60 years with renal cell carcinoma.

The rearrangement links TRBV7-8 to TRBJ2-1; D ambiguous. The CDR3 sequence is 16 residues long. Per germline, CDR1 SGHVS and CDR2 FQNEAQ. V shed 2 bases and J shed 9 bases, with 20 bases lying between them. CDR3 coding DNA: TGTGCCAGCAGCTTATGGGTCTCCGATTCTTTTGTTGAGCAGTTCTTC. Its protein is CASSLWVSDSFVEQFF.

The CDR3 is CASSLGQNTEAFF. The CDR3 DNA reads as TGTGCCAGCAGCCTCGGACAGAACACTGAAGCTTTCTTT. This chain uses TRBV2 with TRBJ1-1; tentative D call: TRBD1 (5 bases). From germline, CDR1 is SNHLY and CDR2 FYNNEI. V lost 6 bases and J lost 1, with 9 bases in between. CDR3 length: 13 residues.

The CDR3 DNA reads as TGTGCCAGCAGTCGCGACAGGGCCACTGGAAACACCATATATTTT. Encoded protein: CASSRDRATGNTIYF. This chain uses TRBV4-2 with TRBJ1-3; 7 nucleotides align to TRBD1. CDR1 and CDR2 from the germline V gene are LGHNA and YNFKEQ. This CDR3 contains 15 residues. J gave up 2 bases and V 6 bases, and 7 bases lay outside the gene matches.